The source of this T cell receptor beta chain is a study of T cell responses to AZD1222 COVID-19 vaccine. General study findings and limits: Among those given AZD1222, only five or six were seropositive at baseline.

The assay was immunoSEQ multiplex PCR, and TCRdb's table has in-frame clones only and misses some. This sample has roughly 84,000 clones, with around nine tenths found just once. This CDR3 spans 13 amino acids. The V gene lost 3 bases and the J gene lost 6 bases, with 12 bases spanning the gap. Germline CDR1 SGHNT, CDR2 YENEEA. Comment on this clone: Its target is not known.

The material was peripheral blood, obtained 28 days after the second AZD1222 dose. V gene TRBV11-3 combines with J gene TRBJ2-7; either TRBD1 or TRBD2 may supply D (5 bases each). The TCR sequence derives from an adult who received the AZD1222 COVID-19 vaccine. CDR3: CASSFSGTGEQYF. The CDR3 coding sequence is TGTGCCAGCAGCTTCTCCGGGACGGGCGAGCAGTACTTC. Full variable domain (rest looked up from reference TRBV11-3 and TRBJ2-7): EAGVVQSPRYKIIEKKQPVAFWCNPISGHNTLYWYLQNLGQGPELLIRYENEEAVDDSQLPKDRFSAERLKGVDSTLKIQPAELGDSAVYLCASSFSGTGEQYFGPGTRLTVT.